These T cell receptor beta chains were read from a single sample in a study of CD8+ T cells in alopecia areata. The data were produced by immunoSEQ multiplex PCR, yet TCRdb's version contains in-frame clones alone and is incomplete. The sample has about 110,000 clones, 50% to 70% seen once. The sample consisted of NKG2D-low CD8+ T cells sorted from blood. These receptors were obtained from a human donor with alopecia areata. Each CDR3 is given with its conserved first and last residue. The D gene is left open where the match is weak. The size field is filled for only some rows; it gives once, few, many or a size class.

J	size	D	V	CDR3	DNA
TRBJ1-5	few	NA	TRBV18	CASSARDGSNQPQHF	TGTGCCAGCTCAGCGAGGGACGGTAGCAATCAGCCCCAGCATTTT
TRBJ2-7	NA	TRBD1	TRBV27	CASSLRGQGAYEQYF	TGTGCCAGCAGTTTACGTGGACAGGGAGCCTACGAGCAGTACTTC
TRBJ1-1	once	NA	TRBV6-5	CASSRQPNTEAFF	TGTGCCAGCAGCCGACAACCGAACACTGAAGCTTTCTTT
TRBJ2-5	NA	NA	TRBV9	CASSEDEETQYF	TGTGCCAGCAGCGAAGATGAAGAGACCCAGTACTTC
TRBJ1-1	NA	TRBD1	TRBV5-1	CASSLGDRNTEAFF	TGCGCCAGCAGCTTGGGGGACAGGAACACTGAAGCTTTCTTT
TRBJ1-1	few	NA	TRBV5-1	CASSLFVNTEAFF	TGCGCCAGCAGCTTATTCGTGAACACTGAAGCTTTCTTT
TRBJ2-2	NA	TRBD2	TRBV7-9	CASSSLRSQTSGRTGELFF	TGTGCCAGCAGTTCCCTTAGGTCCCAAACTAGCGGGAGGACCGGGGAGCTGTTTTTT
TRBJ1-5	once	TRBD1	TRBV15	CATSTTGAGQPQHF	TGTGCCACCAGCACGACAGGGGCGGGTCAGCCCCAGCATTTT
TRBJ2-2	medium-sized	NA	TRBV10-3	CAISTEEPTGELFF	TGTGCCATCAGCACCGAGGAGCCCACCGGGGAGCTGTTTTTT
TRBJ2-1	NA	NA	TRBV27	CASGQGGKQFF	TGTGCCAGCGGTCAGGGTGGGAAGCAGTTCTTC
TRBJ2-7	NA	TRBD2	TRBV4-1	CASSQRTSGAYEQYF	TGCGCCAGCAGCCAACGGACTAGCGGAGCCTACGAGCAGTACTTC
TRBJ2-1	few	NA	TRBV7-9	CASSPSRGHEQFF	TGTGCCAGCAGCCCTAGTCGGGGACATGAGCAGTTCTTC
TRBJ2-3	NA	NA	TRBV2	CASPGVTSTDTQYF	TGTGCCAGTCCCGGGGTGACTAGCACAGATACGCAGTATTTT
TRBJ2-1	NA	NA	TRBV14	CASSQEAAYNEQFF	TGTGCCAGCAGCCAAGAAGCGGCCTACAATGAGCAGTTCTTC
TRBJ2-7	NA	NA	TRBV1	CTTNRKEGGKDEQYF	TGCACCACTAACCGAAAGGAGGGCGGAAAGGACGAGCAGTACTTC
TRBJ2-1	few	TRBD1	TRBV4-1	CASSRFGGSRGNEQFF	TGCGCCAGCAGCCGATTTGGAGGCTCCAGGGGGAATGAGCAGTTCTTC
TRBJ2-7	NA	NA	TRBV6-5	CASSMGRLYEQYF	TGTGCCAGCAGTATGGGGAGGCTCTACGAGCAGTACTTC
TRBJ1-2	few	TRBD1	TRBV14	CASSQRRTGWLTNYGYTF	TGTGCCAGCAGCCAAAGAAGGACAGGTTGGCTGACTAACTATGGCTACACCTTC
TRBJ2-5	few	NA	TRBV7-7	CASSFRLRETQYF	TGTGCTAGCAGCTTTAGGTTACGAGAGACCCAGTACTTC
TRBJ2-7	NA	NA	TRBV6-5	CASSSVEQYF	TGTGCCAGCAGTTCAGTCGAGCAGTACTTC
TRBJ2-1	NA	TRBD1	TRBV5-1	CASSAGDSSYNEQFF	TGCGCCAGCAGCGCCGGGGACAGCTCCTACAATGAGCAGTTCTTC
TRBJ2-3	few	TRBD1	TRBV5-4	CASSLARQGRTDTQYF	TGTGCCAGCAGCTTAGCCCGACAGGGGAGGACAGATACGCAGTATTTT
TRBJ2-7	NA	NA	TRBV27	CASSQKGGRALDEQYF	TGTGCCAGCAGCCAGAAAGGGGGGAGGGCCCTCGACGAGCAGTACTTC
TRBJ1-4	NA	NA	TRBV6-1	CASSETRALGEKLFF	TGTGCCAGCAGTGAAACTCGCGCCTTGGGTGAAAAACTGTTTTTT
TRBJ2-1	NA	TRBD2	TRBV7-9	CASSLPGVRPSGRNEQFF	TGTGCCAGCAGCTTACCCGGAGTACGGCCTAGCGGGAGAAATGAGCAGTTCTTC
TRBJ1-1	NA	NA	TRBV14	CASSQDLLTEAFF	TGTGCCAGCAGCCAAGACCTCCTTACTGAAGCTTTCTTT
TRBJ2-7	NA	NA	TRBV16	CASSQGNEQYF	TGTGCCAGCAGCCAAGGGAACGAGCAGTACTTC
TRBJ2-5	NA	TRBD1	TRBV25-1	CASSEYWTGTGTQYF	TGTGCCAGCAGTGAATATTGGACAGGGACGGGGACCCAGTACTTC
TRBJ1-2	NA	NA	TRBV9	CASSPWNGGANYGYTF	TGTGCCAGCAGTCCCTGGAACGGAGGGGCCAACTATGGCTACACCTTC
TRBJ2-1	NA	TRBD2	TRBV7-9	CASSSVTSGSLNEQFF	TGTGCCAGCAGCTCCGTGACTAGCGGGAGTTTGAATGAGCAGTTCTTC
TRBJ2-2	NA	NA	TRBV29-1	CSVEGLVGSGTGELFF	TGCAGCGTTGAAGGTTTAGTCGGGAGCGGTACCGGGGAGCTGTTTTTT
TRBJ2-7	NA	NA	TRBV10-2	CASRLTESYEQYF	TGCGCCAGCAGGTTGACAGAGTCCTACGAGCAGTACTTC
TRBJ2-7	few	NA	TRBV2	CASSERDGYEQYF	TGTGCCAGCAGTGAAAGGGACGGGTACGAGCAGTACTTC
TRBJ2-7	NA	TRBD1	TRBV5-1	CASSSDRAYEQYF	TGCGCCAGCAGCTCGGACAGGGCCTACGAGCAGTACTTC
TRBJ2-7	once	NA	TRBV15	CATSRRAGQSDEQYF	TGTGCCACCAGCAGGAGGGCGGGACAGTCGGACGAGCAGTACTTC
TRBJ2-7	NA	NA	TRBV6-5	CASSYSSSGASYEQYF	TGTGCCAGCAGTTACTCGAGTAGCGGAGCCTCCTACGAGCAGTACTTC
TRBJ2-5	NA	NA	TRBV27	CASSLNQETQYF	TGTGCCAGCAGCCTGAACCAAGAGACCCAGTACTTC
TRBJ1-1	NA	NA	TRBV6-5	CASSSNTEAFF	TGTGCCAGCAGTTCCAACACTGAAGCTTTCTTT
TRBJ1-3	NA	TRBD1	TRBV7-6	CASSAGTVHRNTIYF	TGTGCCAGCAGCGCTGGGACAGTCCATAGAAACACCATATATTTT
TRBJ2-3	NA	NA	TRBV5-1	CASSFRDPDTQYF	TGCGCCAGCAGTTTCAGGGATCCAGATACGCAGTATTTT
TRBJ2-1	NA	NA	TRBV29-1	CSVEGGLSSYNEQFF	TGCAGCGTTGAAGGCGGGCTCAGCTCCTACAATGAGCAGTTCTTC
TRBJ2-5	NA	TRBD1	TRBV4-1	CASSQVLDRGASETQYF	TGCGCCAGCAGCCAAGTTTTGGACAGGGGGGCTTCGGAGACCCAGTACTTC
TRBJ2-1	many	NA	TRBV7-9	CASSPGQDEQFF	TGTGCCAGCAGCCCGGGACAAGATGAGCAGTTCTTC
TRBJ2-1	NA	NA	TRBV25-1	CASRKTYNEQFF	TGTGCCAGCAGAAAGACCTACAATGAGCAGTTCTTC
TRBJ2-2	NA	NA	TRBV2	CASSGGPGELFF	TGTGCCAGCAGTGGGGGCCCCGGGGAGCTGTTTTTT
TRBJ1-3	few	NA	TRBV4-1	CASSHSENTIYF	TGCGCCAGCAGCCATTCCGAAAACACCATATATTTT
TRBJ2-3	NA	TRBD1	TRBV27	CASSFLTSGTGTDTQYF	TGTGCCAGCAGCTTCCTTACCTCGGGGACAGGGACAGATACGCAGTATTTT
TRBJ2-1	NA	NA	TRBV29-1	CSVEERGATGEQFF	TGCAGCGTTGAAGAACGAGGGGCTACCGGGGAGCAGTTCTTC
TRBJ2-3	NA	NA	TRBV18	CASSPPLEGDTQYF	TGTGCCAGCTCACCACCGTTGGAGGGTGATACGCAGTATTTT
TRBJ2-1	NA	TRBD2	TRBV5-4	CASSPSGRASYNEQFF	TGTGCCAGCAGCCCTAGCGGGAGGGCCAGCTACAATGAGCAGTTCTTC
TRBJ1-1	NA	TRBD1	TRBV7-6	CASSPTGTGVAEAFF	TGTGCCAGCAGCCCAACCGGGACAGGGGTTGCTGAAGCTTTCTTT
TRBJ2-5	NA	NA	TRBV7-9	CASSPHPGRQETQYF	TGTGCCAGCAGCCCCCACCCGGGTCGCCAAGAGACCCAGTACTTC
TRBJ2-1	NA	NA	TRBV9	CASSVPTTYNEQFF	TGTGCCAGCAGCGTACCGACTACGTACAATGAGCAGTTCTTC
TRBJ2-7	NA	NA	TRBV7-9	CASSLAEQGSSYEQYF	TGTGCCAGCAGCTTAGCCGAACAGGGTTCCTCCTACGAGCAGTACTTC
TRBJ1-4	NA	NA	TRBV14	CASSQEDSPKEKLFF	TGTGCCAGCAGCCAGGAAGATTCTCCTAAGGAAAAACTGTTTTTT
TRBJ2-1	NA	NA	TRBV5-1	CASSTEYNEQFF	TGCGCCAGCAGCACCGAATACAATGAGCAGTTCTTC